Following are 29 T cell receptor beta chains from one sample sequenced in a study of T cell responses to AZD1222 COVID-19 vaccine. Data came from immunoSEQ multiplex PCR; TCRdb stores just in-frame clones and leaves some out. The sample includes some 100,000 clones, roughly nine tenths of them seen just once. This sample comprised peripheral blood, obtained on day 0 of AZD1222 vaccination. The receptors derive from an adult in good health.

The genes are TRBV6-2 or TRBV6-3 and TRBJ2-2; D remains unclear. Germline CDR1 reads MNHEY; CDR2 reads SVGEGT. The CDR3 is 14 amino acids. Deletions cut 3 bases from V and 3 bases from J, with 8 bases between. Here the CDR3 reads CASSYIRDTGELFF. The CDR3 DNA is TGTGCCAGCAGTTATATACGGGACACCGGGGAGCTGTTTTTT.

The J gene is TRBJ2-1, the V gene TRBV5-4; 9 nucleotides line up with TRBD2. Germline CDR1 and CDR2: SGHNT and YYREEE (reference sequence). This CDR3 region has 16 residues. The trim removed 0 bases at V and 9 bases at J, leaving 10 bases unmatched. In DNA form, the CDR3 reads TGTGCCAGCAGCTTGGACGTTGGGACTAGCTGGGTTGAGCAGTTCTTC. This codes for CASSLDVGTSWVEQFF. Filled out from reference TRBV5-4 and TRBJ2-1, the complete variable domain reads ETGVTQSPTHLIKTRGQQVTLRCSSQSGHNTVSWYQQALGQGPQFIFQYYREEENGRGNFPPRFSGLQFPNYSSELNVNALELDDSALYLCASSLDVGTSWVEQFFGPGTRLTVL.

The chain is built from TRBV28 and TRBJ1-1; D is unclear. V gave up 5 bases and J gave up 11 bases, with 15 bases separating them. The CDR3 has 12 residues. The germline V gene encodes CDR1 MDHEN and CDR2 SYDVKM. CDR3 sequence reads: CASSQLSRRAFF. CDR3 bases: TGTGCCAGCAGTCAACTTAGCAGGCGGGCTTTCTTT.

The chain employs TRBV27 and TRBJ2-7, with 7 positions matching TRBD1. This CDR3 comprises 16 residues. From germline, CDR1 is MNHEY and CDR2 SMNVEV (reference sequence). J gave up 4 bases and V 4 bases, and 13 bases lay outside the gene matches. The CDR3 loop is CASSSRDRGHHYEQYF. The CDR3 DNA reads TGTGCCAGCAGTTCCCGGGACAGAGGACACCATTACGAGCAGTACTTC.

As concerns this clone: At one of its ends the junction is not consistent with the germline gene, which may arise from a read error. The V gene is TRBV11-1, the J gene TRBJ1-5, with D unresolved. The CDR3 is 14 amino acids. Germline CDR1 SGHAT, CDR2 FQDESV (reference sequence). In nucleotides, the CDR3 is TGTGCCAGCAGCCTAGCCGGGGGCAATCAGCCCCAGCATTTT. Translated, it gives CASSLAGGNQPQHF.

The CDR3 is CASTAGTAASPLHF. CDR3 coding DNA: TGTGCCAGTACCGCGGGGACAGCGGCATCACCCCTCCACTTT. The V call is TRBV19, the J call TRBJ1-6; TRBD1 aligns across 7 bases. This CDR3 is 14 amino acids long. Germline-derived CDR1 and CDR2 are LNHDA and SQIVND (reference sequence). The ends lost 7 bases at V and 10 bases at J; junction bases unmatched: 10.

This sequence joins TRBV11-1 and TRBJ2-3; D unclear. The CDR3 consists of 14 residues. The germline V gene has CDR1 SGHAT and CDR2 FQDESV (reference sequence). V lost 3 bases and J lost 7, with 14 bases in between. The DNA of the CDR3 is TGTGCCAGCAGCTTTGTGGATGGGCGAAATACGCAGTATTTT. The encoded protein is CASSFVDGRNTQYF.

J is TRBJ2-7 and V is TRBV6-6, with no clear D. In germline, CDR1 is MNHNY, CDR2 SVGAGI (reference sequence). CDR3 length: 13 amino acids. The germline V and J ends were trimmed by 8 bases and 0 bases, with 11 bases remaining between them. The CDR3 sequence is CASRFESSYEQYF. The CDR3 nucleotides read TGTGCCAGCCGGTTTGAGAGCTCCTACGAGCAGTACTTC.

V gene TRBV19 combines with J gene TRBJ1-5, with 8 positions matching TRBD1. The V and J ends lost 5 bases and 1 base, in that order; junction bases with no gene match: 4. Germline V gene lookup returns CDR1 LNHDA and CDR2 SQIVND (reference sequence). There are 15 residues in the CDR3. In DNA, the CDR3 is TGTGCCAGTAGTGACCGGGACAGGAGCAATCAGCCCCAGCATTTT. It specifies CASSDRDRSNQPQHF.

The rearrangement joins TRBV4-3 to TRBJ1-2; a possible D gene is TRBD1 (6 bases). CDR3 size: 11 residues. CDR1 and CDR2 from the germline V gene are LGHNA and YSLEER. The V gene lost 5 bases and the J gene lost 10 bases, with 11 bases spanning the gap. The CDR3 protein is CASSDRTAYTF. CDR3 nucleotide sequence: TGCGCCAGCAGCGACCGGACAGCCTACACCTTC.

The genes are TRBV6-6 and TRBJ1-4; D is possibly TRBD1 (5 bases). Germline V gives CDR1 MNHNY, CDR2 SVGAGI (reference sequence). This CDR3 is 14 amino acids long. The V gene lost 0 bases and the J gene lost 7 bases, with 9 bases spanning the gap. CDR3 region: CASSYSGATEKLFF. DNA for the CDR3: TGTGCCAGCAGTTACTCAGGGGCGACTGAAAAACTGTTTTTT.

J is TRBJ1-2 and V is TRBV4-1, with 9 bases lining up with TRBD1. There are 17 residues in the CDR3. With V trimmed by 0 bases and J by 4 bases, 9 bases remained unmatched. Germline loops: CDR1 MGHRA, CDR2 YSYEKL. The CDR3 nucleotides are TGCGCCAGCAGCCAAGATCCCACTACAGGGGGCCTCTATGGCTACACCTTC. It specifies CASSQDPTTGGLYGYTF.

The V call is TRBV2, the J call TRBJ2-2; the D gene is possibly TRBD2 (6 bases). This CDR3 comprises 17 residues. With 0 bases removed from V and 4 bases from J, the gap between germline ends came to 15 bases. Germline CDR1 SNHLY, CDR2 FYNNEI. CDR3 coding DNA: TGTGCCAGCAGTGAAGCGCTTCGGGGGAGGAGCACCGGGGAGCTGTTTTTT. Protein product: CASSEALRGRSTGELFF. Using reference TRBV2 and TRBJ2-2 for the parts outside the CDR3, the full variable domain is EPEVTQTPSHQVTQMGQEVILRCVPISNHLYFYWYRQILGQKVEFLVSFYNNEISEKSEIFDDQFSVERPDGSNFTLKIRSTKLEDSAMYFCASSEALRGRSTGELFFGEGSRLTVL.

The V call is TRBV2, the J call TRBJ1-2; 7 bases match TRBD1. CDR1 is SNHLY and CDR2 is FYNNEI in the germline V gene. Losses at the gene ends were 6 bases for V and 0 bases for J; bases not matched to a gene: 7. The CDR3 loop spans 15 amino acids. The CDR3 here is CASRAGTASNYGYTF. In DNA, the CDR3 is TGTGCCAGCAGGGCCGGGACAGCCTCTAACTATGGCTACACCTTC.

V gene TRBV28 combines with J gene TRBJ2-1, with D perhaps matching TRBD2 (5 bases). Germline CDR1 reads MDHEN; CDR2 reads SYDVKM. CDR3 length: 18 amino acids. Trimming stripped 2 bases from V and 0 bases from J, with 17 bases between. The CDR3 DNA sequence: TGTGCCAGCAGTTTAAGGGCCGGTCCCGCGGGCTCCTACAATGAGCAGTTCTTC. Its translation is CASSLRAGPAGSYNEQFF.

This chain connects TRBV7-2 to TRBJ2-7; D unresolved. V was pared by 3 bases and J by 4 bases, with 10 bases between. The CDR3 extends over 13 amino acids. Per the germline V gene, CDR1 is SGHTA and CDR2 is FQGNSA. The CDR3 spells CASSFGSVYEQYF. The DNA for the CDR3 is TGTGCCAGCAGCTTCGGTTCCGTATACGAGCAGTACTTC.

The V call is TRBV4-1, the J call TRBJ1-4; 9 nucleotides match TRBD1. CDR1 MGHRA and CDR2 YSYEKL come from the germline V gene. This CDR3 comprises 15 residues. The V gene end was trimmed by 3 bases and the J gene end by 7 bases; junction bases not matched to a gene: 6. The CDR3 is CASSHGQGLREKLFF. In nucleotides, the CDR3 is TGCGCCAGCAGCCACGGACAGGGGCTGCGTGAAAAACTGTTTTTT.

The gene calls are TRBV7-9 and TRBJ2-7; a possible D gene is TRBD2 (6 bases). Germline CDR1 reads SEHNR; CDR2 reads FQNEAQ (reference sequence). The CDR3 totals 13 residues. The ends were cut back, 8 bases at V and 7 bases at J, with 18 bases in the middle. CDR3 bases: TGTGCCAGCTTTCCTGCCGGGGGTAGGGAGCAGTACTTC. This encodes CASFPAGGREQYF.

The gene calls are TRBV6-5 and TRBJ2-7, with 9 positions matching TRBD1. CDR3 length equals 15 residues. Per germline, CDR1 MNHEY and CDR2 SVGAGI. V gave up 6 bases and J gave up 2 bases; unmatched junction bases: 8. The CDR3 bases are TGTGCCAGCAGCTCGGGACAGGGAGTGGCCTACGAGCAGTACTTC. It specifies CASSSGQGVAYEQYF.

This chain connects TRBV7-9 to TRBJ1-2, with a weak D call TRBD1 (5 bases). The CDR3 contains 15 residues. Germline V gene lookup returns CDR1 SEHNR and CDR2 FQNEAQ (reference sequence). V lost 2 bases to trimming and J lost 3 bases, with 13 bases between them. In DNA, the CDR3 is TGTGCCAGCAGCTTAAACGCAGGGAGTCACTATGGCTACACCTTC. Protein sequence: CASSLNAGSHYGYTF. The full variable domain, in which reference TRBV7-9 and TRBJ1-2 provide the parts outside the CDR3, is DTGVSQNPRHKITKRGQNVTFRCDPISEHNRLYWYRQTLGQGPEFLTYFQNEAQLEKSRLLSDRFSAERPKGSFSTLEIQRTEQGDSAMYLCASSLNAGSHYGYTFGSGTRLTVV.

The chain is built from TRBV12-3 or TRBV12-4 and TRBJ1-4, with a weak D call TRBD1 (5 bases). Trimming took 11 bases from V and 7 from J, leaving 17 bases between them. This CDR3 has 13 amino acids. The CDR3 loop reads CARRGGSGEKLFF. DNA for the CDR3: TGTGCCCGGCGGGGGGGTTCCGGTGAAAAACTGTTTTTT.

The chain recombines TRBV4-1 with TRBJ1-5; D not certain. The CDR3 runs to 14 residues. Trimming left V 0 bases short and J 9 bases short, with 12 bases between. CDR1 and CDR2 (germline): MGHRA, YSYEKL. The CDR3 DNA follows: TGCGCCAGCAGCCAAGAGGAGGTGGTCCGGCCCCAGCATTTT. Translation gives CASSQEEVVRPQHF.

This clone was seen a handful of times. The V call is TRBV7-8, the J call TRBJ2-7, with D possibly being TRBD1 (5 bases). The germline V gene encodes CDR1 SGHVS and CDR2 FQNEAQ. The CDR3 runs to 12 residues. Trimming removed 3 bases at V and 6 bases at J, with 9 bases between. The CDR3 reads CASSFRQSEQYF. The CDR3 nucleotides are TGTGCCAGCAGCTTTAGACAGAGCGAGCAGTACTTC.

The sample holds a few counts of this clone. The chain combines TRBV6-5 with TRBJ2-2; D call uncertain. This CDR3 contains 14 residues. Deletions cut 10 bases from V and 2 bases from J, with 14 bases between. CDR1 MNHEY and CDR2 SVGAGI come from the germline V gene. CDR3 nucleotides: TGTGCCATCTCACTCGCAGGCAACACCGGGGAGCTGTTTTTT. Its protein is CAISLAGNTGELFF.

CDR3 loop: CASSEGGSPNEKLFF. The CDR3 nucleotides read TGTGCCAGTAGCGAAGGAGGGAGTCCTAATGAAAAACTGTTTTTT. This chain joins TRBV19 and TRBJ1-4; D not certain. Germline assignment: CDR1 LNHDA and CDR2 SQIVND (reference sequence). With 6 bases removed from V and 3 bases from J, the gap between germline ends came to 14 bases. This CDR3 has 15 amino acids.

The V gene is TRBV29-1, the J gene TRBJ1-1; 8 nucleotides align to TRBD1. This CDR3 region has 15 residues. Germline V gene data show CDR1 as SQVTM and CDR2 as ANQGSEA. The J segment lost 0 bases and the V segment lost 5 bases, leaving 8 bases of the junction unmatched. The CDR3 loop is CSVPRDRTMNTEAFF. In nucleotides, the CDR3 is TGCAGCGTTCCCCGGGACAGGACAATGAACACTGAAGCTTTCTTT.

V is TRBV15 and J is TRBJ1-1; D not resolved. Trimming left V 0 bases short and J 3 bases short, with 8 bases between. The CDR3 extends over 14 amino acids. CDR1 is LNHNV, CDR2 YYDKDF, per germline (reference sequence). This CDR3 is CATSRDMADTEAFF. For the CDR3, the DNA is TGTGCCACCAGCAGAGATATGGCAGACACTGAAGCTTTCTTT.

The chain is built from TRBV19 and TRBJ1-4; perhaps TRBD1 as D (6 bases). The CDR3 is 15 residues long. Germline V gene data show CDR1 as LNHDA and CDR2 as SQIVND (reference sequence). Trimming pared 5 bases from V and 6 bases from J, leaving 16 bases between. The CDR3: CASSPRGGPDEKLFF. The CDR3 DNA is TGTGCCAGTAGTCCTAGGGGGGGGCCGGATGAAAAACTGTTTTTT.

This chain links TRBV6-5 with TRBJ2-2; 7 bases agree with TRBD1. The CDR3 has 15 residues. Germline CDR1 is MNHEY and CDR2 is SVGAGI. Unmatched junction bases numbered 7, after V lost 6 bases and J lost 3 bases. In nucleotides, the CDR3 is TGTGCCAGCAGGCTTATACAGGGGTACACCGGGGAGCTGTTTTTT. Its protein product is CASRLIQGYTGELFF.